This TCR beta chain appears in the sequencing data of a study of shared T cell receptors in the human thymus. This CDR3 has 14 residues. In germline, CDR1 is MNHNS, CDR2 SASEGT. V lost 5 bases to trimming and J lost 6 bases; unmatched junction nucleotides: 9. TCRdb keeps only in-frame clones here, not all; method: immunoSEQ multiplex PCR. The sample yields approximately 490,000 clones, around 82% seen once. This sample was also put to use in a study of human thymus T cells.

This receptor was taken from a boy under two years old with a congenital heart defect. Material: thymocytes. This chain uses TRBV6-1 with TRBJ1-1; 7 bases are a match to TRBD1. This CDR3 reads CASSTGTERAEAFF. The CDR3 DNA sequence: TGTGCCAGCAGTACCGGGACAGAGCGCGCTGAAGCTTTCTTT.